Each of the 30 T cell receptor beta chains below was sequenced from the same sample in a study of Graves' ophthalmopathy and Graves' hyperthyroidism. Amplified material comprised TCR beta CDR3 regions derived from RNA transcripts. HTBI primers primed a first-round RT-PCR, and a second-round multiplex PCR followed. TCRdb redid the calling of the multiplex PCR reads with MiXCR, one entry per CDR3 protein. The repertoire has 150,000 to 200,000 distinct CDR3 sequences, around 40% of them found once; the top ten carry around 8.9%. The sequenced sample consisted of peripheral blood. These receptors were collected from a man aged 25-45 years with Graves' ophthalmopathy.

This clonotype was found many times. The V and J genes are TRBV30 and TRBJ1-5; a possible D gene is TRBD1 (6 bases). The germline V and J ends were trimmed by 1 base and 6 bases, with 13 bases remaining between them. Germline values: CDR1 GTSNPN, CDR2 SVGIG (reference sequence). This CDR3 comprises 14 residues. The CDR3 nucleotides are TGTGCCTGGAGTGCCAATAGAGGGGGTCAGCCCCAGCATTTT. Protein sequence: CAWSANRGGQPQHF.

This clonotype was counted many times. The chain couples TRBV18 to TRBJ1-1; D remains ambiguous. Germline CDR1 is KGHSH and CDR2 is LQKENI. CDR3 length: 12 residues. The germline V and J ends were trimmed by 3 bases and 6 bases, with 8 bases remaining between them. The CDR3 DNA reads TGTGCCAGCTCACCGAAACGGGCTGAAGCTTTCTTT. Protein: CASSPKRAEAFF.

The table lists this clonotype with many counts. The gene calls are TRBV10-3 and TRBJ2-7; D unclear. V was pared by 2 bases and J by 5 bases, with 7 bases between. The length of the CDR3 is 12 residues. Looked up from germline, CDR1 is ENHRY and CDR2 is SYGVKD. CDR3 nucleotides: TGTGCCATCAGTGAGAAGGGTCACGAGCAGTACTTC. Translation gives CAISEKGHEQYF.

V usage is TRBV10-3 and J usage is TRBJ2-7, with TRBD2 as a possible D gene (5 bases). V was shortened by 3 bases and J by 6 bases, with 18 bases between the two germline ends. The CDR3 is made up of 15 amino acids. CDR1 is ENHRY and CDR2 is SYGVKD in the germline V gene. The CDR3 loop is CAISDRASPAGEQYF. CDR3 in DNA: TGTGCCATCAGTGATCGGGCCTCACCGGCGGGCGAGCAGTACTTC.

This clonotype was seen at least ten times. This chain uses TRBV6-5 with TRBJ1-5; tentatively, D is TRBD1 (5 bases). Looked up from germline, CDR1 is MNHEY and CDR2 is SVGAGI. Trimming removed 5 bases from V and 4 bases from J, with 15 bases in between. The CDR3 sequence is 15 residues long. The CDR3 sequence: CASSTQGMGNQPQHF. For the CDR3, the DNA is TGTGCCAGCAGTACCCAGGGCATGGGGAATCAGCCCCAGCATTTT.

This chain uses TRBV6-2 or TRBV6-3 with TRBJ1-6; 9 bases line up with TRBD1. CDR1 and CDR2 (germline): MNHEY, SVGEGT. The V and J ends lost 6 bases and 10 bases, in that order; junction bases with no gene match: 7. The CDR3 spans 14 residues. The CDR3: CASRPGQGGSPLHF. The CDR3 nucleotides are TGTGCCAGCAGACCGGGACAGGGAGGCTCACCCCTCCACTTT.

The rearrangement uses TRBV6-1 and TRBJ2-5, with TRBD2 identical over 11 bases. CDR3 length: 15 amino acids. J lost 3 bases, V lost 5 bases, and 5 bases had no gene match. Per the germline V gene, CDR1 is MNHNS and CDR2 is SASEGT. DNA of the CDR3: TGTGCCAGCAGTCGAACACTAGCGGGAGAAGAGACCCAGTACTTC. Protein: CASSRTLAGEETQYF.

This clonotype was observed a few times. The chain is built from TRBV6-5 and TRBJ1-3; D is unclear. Germline V gene sequence: CDR1 MNHEY, CDR2 SVGAGI. Trimming shortened V by 0 bases and J by 4 bases, and 10 bases separated the two germline ends. This CDR3 is 15 amino acids long. The CDR3 coding sequence is TGTGCCAGCAGTTACTCAGGAGGAGGCGGAAACACCATATATTTT. Translated: CASSYSGGGGNTIYF.

V usage is TRBV7-9 and J usage is TRBJ1-2; D ambiguous. The CDR3 extends over 15 amino acids. Germline lookup yields CDR1 SEHNR and CDR2 FQNEAQ (reference sequence). V shed 5 bases and J shed 0 bases, with 13 bases lying between them. CDR3 DNA: TGTGCCAGCAGCCCGAAGACAAGCCCTAACTATGGCTACACCTTC. It is translated as CASSPKTSPNYGYTF.

This clonotype has a count of ten or more. The gene calls are TRBV20-1 and TRBJ2-7; possibly TRBD2 for D (6 bases). Trimming removed 3 bases from V and 4 bases from J, with 10 bases in between. This CDR3 is built from 12 residues. The V gene's germline CDR1 is DFQATT and CDR2 SNEGSKA (reference sequence). CDR3 sequence: CSASGRRYEQYF. The CDR3 bases are TGCAGTGCTAGCGGGAGACGATACGAGCAGTACTTC.

This clonotype was seen many times. The chain links TRBV12-3 or TRBV12-4 to TRBJ2-5; the match to TRBD2 covers 9 bases. The CDR3 totals 15 residues. After removal of 4 bases from V and 4 bases from J, the junction contained 7 bases not matched to a gene. The DNA for the CDR3 is TGTGCCAGCAGTTCGCTCGGGACTAGCACAGAGACCCAGTACTTC. This sequence encodes CASSSLGTSTETQYF.

This clonotype was seen many times. This chain uses TRBV20-1 with TRBJ2-2, with TRBD2 matching over 11 bases. The CDR3 length is 15 residues. The germline CDR1 and CDR2 sequences are DFQATT and SNEGSKA (reference sequence). The trim removed 5 bases at V and 1 base at J, leaving 3 bases unmatched. The CDR3 sequence: CSASLAGGNTGELFF. CDR3 DNA: TGCAGTGCTTCCCTAGCGGGAGGGAACACCGGGGAGCTGTTTTTT.

This clonotype was seen many times. The junction departs from germline at one end; a sequencing error may be responsible. V gene TRBV19 combines with J gene TRBJ2-2; D is unclear. CDR1 and CDR2 (germline): LNHDA, SQIVND (reference sequence). The CDR3 sequence is 13 residues long. CDR3 nucleotides: TGTGCCAATAGTCTCTCCATAACCGGGGAGCTGTTTTTT. Translated: CANSLSITGELFF.

This clonotype was counted ten times or more. This may come from a read error, since a much larger clone is one base off. The chain links TRBV7-2 to TRBJ1-2; D is perhaps TRBD1 (5 bases). The germline gives CDR1 SGHTA, CDR2 FQGNSA. Trimming cost V 5 bases and J 2 bases, with 15 bases left between them. The CDR3 has 15 residues. CDR3 sequence (DNA): TGTGCCAGCAGCCTTTTTACGGGGCGGAACTATGGCTACACCTTC. It is translated as CASSLFTGRNYGYTF.

The chain couples TRBV6-1 to TRBJ1-5; TRBD1 matches 11 bases. V lost 5 bases, J lost 6 bases, and 9 bases stayed unmatched. CDR1 is MNHNS, CDR2 SASEGT, per germline. The CDR3 loop spans 16 amino acids. CDR3 loop: CASSPGTGGRRQPQHF. The CDR3 bases are TGTGCCAGCAGTCCCGGGACAGGGGGTAGACGTCAGCCCCAGCATTTT.

This clonotype has at least ten counts. The J gene is TRBJ1-1, the V gene TRBV6-1; TRBD1 agrees at 8 bases. This CDR3 is built from 15 residues. The germline CDR1 and CDR2 sequences are MNHNS and SASEGT. The V gene end was trimmed by 6 bases and the J gene end by 1 base; junction bases not matched to a gene: 7. The CDR3 bases are TGTGCCAGCAGGGACACCCAGGGGGCGAACACTGAAGCTTTCTTT. Translated, it gives CASRDTQGANTEAFF.

The chain combines TRBV29-1 with TRBJ2-5, with 10 bases matching TRBD1. CDR1 is SQVTM, CDR2 ANQGSEA, per germline. The CDR3 has 15 amino acids. Trimming removed 5 bases from V and 4 bases from J; junction bases left unmatched: 10. CDR3 amino acids: CSVSRRDRGRETQYF. CDR3 nucleotide sequence: TGCAGCGTTTCTCGCCGGGACAGGGGACGAGAGACCCAGTACTTC.

This chain connects TRBV12-3 or TRBV12-4 to TRBJ1-1, with unresolved D. The CDR3 has 15 residues. Trimming left V 6 bases short and J 1 base short, with 15 bases between. DNA for the CDR3: TGTGCCAGCAGAATCTCCGGGCTCCCGAACACTGAAGCTTTCTTT. Amino acid sequence: CASRISGLPNTEAFF.

The chain is built from TRBV6-1 and TRBJ2-5; the match to TRBD1 covers 9 bases. The CDR3 has 16 residues. With 4 bases clipped from V and 1 base from J, the junction kept 7 bases outside the gene matches. The germline V gene encodes CDR1 MNHNS and CDR2 SASEGT. Here the CDR3 reads CASSAQQGAVQETQYF. CDR3 in DNA: TGTGCCAGCAGTGCCCAACAGGGGGCCGTCCAAGAGACCCAGTACTTC.

This clonotype was seen repeatedly, ten times or more. The CDR3 is CSVETGRNTEAFF. The CDR3 nucleotides read TGCAGCGTTGAAACAGGGAGAAACACTGAAGCTTTCTTT. The V gene is TRBV29-1, the J gene TRBJ1-1; tentatively, D is TRBD1 (6 bases). V lost 2 bases and J 2 bases, leaving 9 bases between the germline ends. The CDR3 consists of 13 residues. The germline gives CDR1 SQVTM, CDR2 ANQGSEA.

The genes are TRBV7-9 and TRBJ2-7; the match to TRBD2 covers 12 bases. Germline-derived CDR1 and CDR2 are SEHNR and FQNEAQ (reference sequence). J was trimmed by 3 bases and V by 5 bases; bases with no gene match: 5. The CDR3 spans 15 residues. The CDR3: CASSVTSGSNYEQYF. The DNA for the CDR3 is TGTGCCAGCAGCGTGACTAGCGGGAGTAACTACGAGCAGTACTTC.

This clonotype was found a few times. J is TRBJ1-1 and V is TRBV7-9; no reliable D call. This CDR3 comprises 11 residues. V shed 8 bases and J shed 6 bases, with 10 bases lying between them. CDR1 and CDR2 from the germline V gene are SEHNR and FQNEAQ (reference sequence). The CDR3 DNA reads TGTGCCAGCGCGACGGAGGCTGAAGCTTTCTTT. Translating it yields CASATEAEAFF.

This clonotype came up many times. The rearrangement uses TRBV5-1 and TRBJ1-3; D unresolved. V was pared by 0 bases and J by 1 base, with 5 bases between. CDR1 is SGHRS and CDR2 is YFSETQ in the germline V gene. This CDR3 is built from 14 residues. The CDR3 region has the DNA TGCGCCAGCAGCTTGGGGGCTTCTGGAAACACCATATATTTT. Translated: CASSLGASGNTIYF.

This clonotype has at least ten counts. V gene TRBV5-1 combines with J gene TRBJ1-2; D is undetermined. Trimming removed 0 bases from V and 10 bases from J, with 10 bases in between. The germline V gene encodes CDR1 SGHRS and CDR2 YFSETQ. This CDR3 spans 12 amino acids. The CDR3 bases are TGCGCCAGCAGCTTGGGTGGGCTCCCCTACACCTTC. This codes for CASSLGGLPYTF.

This clonotype was detected many times. CDR3 amino acids: CASSLEGAQGYQPQHF. CDR3 coding DNA: TGTGCCAGCAGCTTAGAAGGCGCACAGGGGTATCAGCCCCAGCATTTT. The genes are TRBV11-2 and TRBJ1-5; 7 bases match TRBD1. The trim removed 0 bases at V and 5 bases at J, leaving 7 bases unmatched. This CDR3 contains 16 residues. Germline CDR1 SGHAT, CDR2 FQNNGV.

This clonotype has a count of ten or more. The chain combines TRBV12-3 or TRBV12-4 with TRBJ2-2; the D call may be TRBD1 or TRBD2 (5 bases each). Trimming stripped 5 bases from V and 7 bases from J, with 23 bases between. This CDR3 has 17 residues. In DNA, the CDR3 is TGTGCCAGCAGTCCAGCCGGGGCCCCACAATTAGTCGGGGAGCTGTTTTTT. Amino acid sequence: CASSPAGAPQLVGELFF.

V and J are TRBV12-3 or TRBV12-4 and TRBJ1-6; unclear D gene. V lost 5 bases and J lost 5, with 7 bases in between. There are 13 residues in the CDR3. The CDR3 region has the DNA TGTGCCAGCAGTGGACTGGATAATTCACCCCTCCACTTT. This translates into CASSGLDNSPLHF.

At least ten counts were recorded for this clonotype. The J gene is TRBJ1-5, the V gene TRBV6-2 or TRBV6-3; 7 positions agree with TRBD1. Germline V gene lookup returns CDR1 MNHEY and CDR2 SVGEGT. This CDR3 has 13 residues. V lost 6 bases to trimming and J lost 7 bases; unmatched junction nucleotides: 6. The CDR3 here is CASSDRVLQPQHF. The DNA of the CDR3 is TGTGCCAGCAGCGACAGGGTGTTGCAGCCCCAGCATTTT.

In this sample, this clonotype turned up many times. This chain links TRBV4-1 with TRBJ2-6; D gene uncertain. This CDR3 is built from 18 residues. Germline loops: CDR1 MGHRA, CDR2 YSYEKL. V shed 0 bases and J shed 4 bases, with 16 bases lying between them. The CDR3 sequence: CASSQDRLSGFGANVLTF. The DNA of the CDR3 is TGCGCCAGCAGCCAAGATAGGCTGTCCGGGTTCGGGGCCAACGTCCTGACTTTC.

This sequence joins TRBV12-3 or TRBV12-4 and TRBJ1-2; 7 nucleotides agree with TRBD1. The trim removed 6 bases at V and 4 bases at J, leaving 11 bases unmatched. This CDR3 spans 15 amino acids. The CDR3 nucleotides read TGTGCCAGCAGCCAGCGACAGGGCGTCGGCTATGGCTACACCTTC. Amino acid sequence: CASSQRQGVGYGYTF.